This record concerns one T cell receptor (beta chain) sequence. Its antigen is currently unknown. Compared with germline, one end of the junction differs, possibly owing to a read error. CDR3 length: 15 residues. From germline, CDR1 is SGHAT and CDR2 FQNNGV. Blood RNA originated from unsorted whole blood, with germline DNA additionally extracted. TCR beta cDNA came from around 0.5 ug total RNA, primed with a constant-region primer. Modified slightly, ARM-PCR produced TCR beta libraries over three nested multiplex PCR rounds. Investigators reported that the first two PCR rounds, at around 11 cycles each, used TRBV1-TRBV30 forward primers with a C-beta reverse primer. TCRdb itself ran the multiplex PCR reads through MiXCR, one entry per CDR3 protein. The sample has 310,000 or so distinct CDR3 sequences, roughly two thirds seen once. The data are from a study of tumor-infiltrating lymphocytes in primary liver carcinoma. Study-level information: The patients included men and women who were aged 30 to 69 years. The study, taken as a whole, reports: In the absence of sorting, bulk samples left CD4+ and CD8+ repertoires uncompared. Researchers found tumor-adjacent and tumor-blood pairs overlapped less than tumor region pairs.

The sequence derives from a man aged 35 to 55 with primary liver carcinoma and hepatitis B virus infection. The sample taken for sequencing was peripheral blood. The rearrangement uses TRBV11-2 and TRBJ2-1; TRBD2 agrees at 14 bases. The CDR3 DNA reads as TGTGTCAGCAGCGGACTAGCGGGAGGCCTCAATGAGGAGTTCTTC. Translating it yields CVSSGLAGGLNEEFF.